Listed below are T cell receptor beta chains from one sample, sequenced in a study of technical replicates of blood from several donors. Method: immunoSEQ multiplex PCR; TCRdb's copy keeps in-frame clones and lacks some. The repertoire has roughly 15,000 clones, 80% to 85% of them found once; the top ten carry roughly 12%. The sample taken for sequencing was PBMCs. The receptors stem from a human donor in good health. CDR3s include the opening cysteine and the closing phenylalanine or tryptophan. A D gene is named only where the DNA matches it firmly. Clone size is not always given. Where it is, it says once, few, many or a class for expanded clones.

TRBD1	TRBV4-2	once	TRBJ2-1	CASSQEGGQGANEQFF	TGTGCCAGCAGCCAAGAAGGGGGACAGGGGGCAAATGAGCAGTTCTTC
TRBD2	TRBV29-1	once	TRBJ2-1	CSVASGSYNEQFF	TGCAGCGTTGCTAGCGGTTCCTACAATGAGCAGTTCTTC
TRBD2	TRBV11-2	-	TRBJ2-1	CASSAGLAGGSEQFF	TGTGCCAGCAGCGCTGGACTAGCGGGAGGGAGTGAGCAGTTCTTC
TRBD2	TRBV27	-	TRBJ2-7	CASSLIGTSGSIEQYF	TGTGCCAGCAGTTTAATCGGGACTAGCGGGAGTATCGAGCAGTACTTC
TRBD1	TRBV2	-	TRBJ2-1	CASSELGQLNLSYNEQFF	TGTGCCAGCAGTGAACTGGGACAGCTCAACCTCTCCTACAATGAGCAGTTCTTC
TRBD1	TRBV15	-	TRBJ1-5	CATSRDLRGQGAGNQPQHF	TGTGCCACCAGCAGAGATCTTAGGGGACAGGGGGCCGGCAATCAGCCCCAGCATTTT
-	TRBV30	once	TRBJ2-2	CAWSLANTGELFF	TGTGCCTGGAGTTTAGCGAACACCGGGGAGCTGTTTTTT
-	TRBV6-5	-	TRBJ2-3	CASSYSQRSDTQYF	TGTGCCAGCAGTTACTCCCAGAGGTCAGATACGCAGTATTTT
TRBD1	TRBV6-1	few	TRBJ2-7	CASLTGVFSDEQYF	TGTGCCAGCTTGACAGGGGTGTTTTCCGACGAGCAGTACTTC
-	TRBV4-1	few	TRBJ1-5	CASSQDRDSLNQPQHF	TGCGCCAGCAGCCAAGATCGGGACTCCCTCAATCAGCCCCAGCATTTT
-	TRBV7-7	-	TRBJ2-1	CASSSIPGVVWNEQFF	TGTGCCAGCAGCTCCATTCCAGGGGTAGTTTGGAATGAGCAGTTCTTC
-	TRBV5-4	few	TRBJ1-1	CASSLGGSAEAFF	TGTGCCAGCAGCTTGGGAGGGTCTGCTGAAGCTTTCTTT
TRBD1	TRBV5-1	-	TRBJ2-2	CASSLEQGANTGELFF	TGCGCCAGCAGCTTGGAACAGGGGGCGAACACCGGGGAGCTGTTTTTT
TRBD1	TRBV6-1	once	TRBJ1-3	CASSEASDRADTIYF	TGTGCCAGCAGTGAAGCCTCTGACAGGGCTGACACCATATATTTT
TRBD1	TRBV30	-	TRBJ1-2	CAWSTPGQGNYGYTF	TGTGCCTGGAGTACTCCGGGACAGGGGAACTATGGCTACACCTTC
-	TRBV4-2	-	TRBJ2-1	CASSQDPVAEGYNEQFF	TGTGCCAGCAGCCAAGATCCCGTAGCGGAAGGCTACAATGAGCAGTTCTTC
TRBD2	TRBV29-1	-	TRBJ2-2	CSSREGTGELFF	TGCAGCTCCAGGGAGGGCACCGGGGAGCTGTTTTTT
-	TRBV6-1	-	TRBJ2-3	CASSENSNTQYF	TGTGCCAGCAGTGAAAACAGCAATACGCAGTATTTT
TRBD2	TRBV9	-	TRBJ2-1	CASSDRTSGSHNEQFF	TGTGCCAGCAGCGACCGGACTAGCGGGAGTCACAATGAGCAGTTCTTC
TRBD2	TRBV19	-	TRBJ2-1	CASSTSGSFGEQFF	TGTGCCAGTAGTACTAGCGGGTCGTTTGGTGAGCAGTTCTTC
-	TRBV11-2	-	TRBJ2-7	CASSLGGPRLYEQYF	TGTGCCAGCAGCTTAGGTGGTCCGAGGCTCTACGAGCAGTACTTC
-	TRBV6-4	-	TRBJ2-3	CASSEGGGSTDTQYF	TGTGCCAGCAGTGAAGGCGGAGGGAGCACAGATACGCAGTATTTT
-	TRBV21-1	-	TRBJ1-2	CASSKEGQLSLAYGYTF	TGTGCCAGCAGCAAAGAGGGACAGCTGTCCCTGGCCTATGGCTACACCTTC
-	TRBV6-1	few	TRBJ2-3	CASTNIPGDTQYF	TGTGCCAGCACTAATATCCCCGGAGATACGCAGTATTTT
TRBD1	TRBV5-1	-	TRBJ2-2	CASSTGQGSGELFF	TGCGCCAGCAGCACTGGACAGGGGTCCGGGGAGCTGTTTTTT
TRBD2	TRBV5-4	once	TRBJ2-5	CASSRSGRLGETQYF	TGTGCCAGCAGCCGTAGCGGGAGGTTAGGAGAGACCCAGTACTTC
-	TRBV6-1	-	TRBJ1-5	CASRPPGTPSQHF	TGTGCCAGCAGGCCCCCTGGGACACCCTCCCAGCATTTT
-	TRBV11-2	-	TRBJ1-1	CASSVQVTEAFF	TGTGCCAGCAGCGTACAGGTTACTGAAGCTTTCTTT
TRBD1	TRBV6-5	-	TRBJ1-4	CASSRDRENEKLFF	TGTGCCAGCAGTCGGGACAGGGAAAATGAAAAACTGTTTTTT
TRBD1	TRBV10-1	-	TRBJ1-4	CASTPWGDRRNEKLFF	TGCGCCAGCACCCCCTGGGGGGACAGACGTAATGAAAAACTGTTTTTT
-	TRBV9	-	TRBJ2-7	CASSATLGGFRPYEQYF	TGTGCCAGCAGCGCCACCCTTGGGGGGTTCAGGCCCTACGAGCAGTACTTC
-	TRBV10-2	-	TRBJ1-4	CASSDIRGLTNEKLFF	TGCGCCAGCAGTGATATCAGGGGTTTGACTAATGAAAAACTGTTTTTT
-	TRBV25-1	-	TRBJ2-3	CASRGLDPFSADTQYF	TGTGCCAGCAGGGGACTGGATCCTTTTTCGGCAGATACGCAGTATTTT
TRBD2	TRBV6-6	-	TRBJ2-5	CASSTGGGETQYF	TGTGCCAGCTCAACGGGAGGGGGGGAGACCCAGTACTTC
TRBD2	TRBV11-3	-	TRBJ2-3	CASSLGASGSTDTQYF	TGTGCCAGCAGCTTAGGGGCTAGCGGGAGCACAGATACGCAGTATTTT
-	TRBV30	-	TRBJ2-7	CAWSREYEQYF	TGTGCCTGGAGCCGGGAGTACGAGCAGTACTTC
-	TRBV19	-	TRBJ1-1	CASKQGITYTEAFF	TGTGCCAGTAAACAGGGAATTACGTACACTGAAGCTTTCTTT
TRBD2	TRBV5-6	-	TRBJ2-3	CASSFRDYQLITDTQYF	TGTGCCAGCAGTTTCCGGGACTACCAACTCATCACAGATACGCAGTATTTT
-	TRBV2	-	TRBJ2-1	CASSVVPVYNEQFF	TGTGCCAGCAGTGTGGTACCGGTCTACAATGAGCAGTTCTTC
-	TRBV27	-	TRBJ2-5	CASSPADSLQETQYF	TGTGCCAGCAGTCCGGCGGACAGCCTCCAAGAGACCCAGTACTTC
-	TRBV19	-	TRBJ1-5	CASSISGSGNQPQHF	TGTGCCAGTAGTATTTCAGGGTCGGGCAATCAGCCCCAGCATTTT
-	TRBV29-1	-	TRBJ1-1	CSTSLGMNTEAFF	TGCAGCACCTCTTTGGGCATGAACACTGAAGCTTTCTTT
TRBD2	TRBV15	-	TRBJ2-7	CATSKGLAGVDEQYF	TGTGCCACCAGCAAAGGACTAGCGGGAGTTGACGAGCAGTACTTC
TRBD2	TRBV5-6	-	TRBJ2-1	CASSWSGETSYNEQFF	TGTGCCAGCAGCTGGAGCGGGGAAACCTCCTACAATGAGCAGTTCTTC
-	TRBV15	-	TRBJ2-3	CATSRDRGSPDTQYF	TGTGCCACCAGCAGAGATCGGGGGAGTCCAGATACGCAGTATTTT
-	TRBV11-2	-	TRBJ1-2	CASSLDPGWDYGYTF	TGTGCCAGCAGCTTAGACCCAGGGTGGGACTATGGCTACACCTTC
TRBD1	TRBV29-1	-	TRBJ2-7	CSVAGTGGYNEQYF	TGCAGCGTCGCCGGGACAGGGGGCTACAACGAGCAGTACTTC
TRBD1	TRBV11-2	-	TRBJ1-4	CASSKGARNEKLFF	TGTGCCAGCAGCAAGGGGGCGAGGAATGAAAAACTGTTTTTT
TRBD2	TRBV6-5	-	TRBJ2-7	CASWSGRGEQYF	TGTGCCAGCTGGAGCGGGAGAGGCGAGCAGTACTTC
TRBD2	TRBV11-2	-	TRBJ2-3	CASSFVGGSADTQYF	TGTGCCAGCAGCTTCGTTGGCGGGAGTGCAGATACGCAGTATTTT
TRBD1	TRBV6-5	-	TRBJ1-4	CASSITGGDEKLFF	TGTGCCAGCAGTATAACAGGGGGCGATGAAAAACTGTTTTTT
-	TRBV7-9	-	TRBJ2-1	CASSQLRGGHEQFF	TGTGCCAGCAGCCAACTTCGGGGAGGACATGAGCAGTTCTTC
-	TRBV5-1	-	TRBJ2-5	CASSLVEGEETQYF	TGCGCCAGCAGCTTGGTCGAGGGAGAAGAGACCCAGTACTTC
TRBD1	TRBV18	-	TRBJ1-4	CASSLKQGEGEKLFF	TGTGCCAGCTCACTAAAACAGGGGGAAGGTGAAAAACTGTTTTTT
-	TRBV6-6	-	TRBJ1-4	CASTSDSSNEKLFF	TGTGCCAGCACTAGCGACAGTTCTAATGAAAAACTGTTTTTT
TRBD1	TRBV10-2	-	TRBJ1-5	CASREFRGQHENQPQHF	TGCGCCAGCAGGGAATTTAGGGGACAGCACGAAAATCAGCCCCAGCATTTT